This T cell receptor beta chain originates from a study of blood T cells in healthy people across ages. With a J-beta primer mix and a sample-barcoded 5' primer, a second PCR ran about 7 to 12 cycles. MiXCR was run by TCRdb on the 5' RACE reads, yielding one entry per CDR3 protein. In the table there are approximately 810,000 distinct CDR3 sequences, roughly 34% of which are singletons. Healthy Caucasians from Russia aged about 6 to 100 served as donors. Germline CDR1 and CDR2: DFQATT and SNEGSKA (reference sequence). CDR3 size: 14 residues. V shed 6 bases and J shed 0 bases, with 12 bases lying between them.

The sample taken for sequencing was blood. The chain combines TRBV20-1 with TRBJ1-5; D ambiguous. This receptor was obtained from a man younger than 35 in good health. This CDR3 reads CSAEVPNSNQPQHF. CDR3 DNA sequence: TGCAGTGCGGAGGTCCCGAATAGCAATCAGCCCCAGCATTTT.